Sequencing of this TCR beta chain was carried out in a study of blood T cell repertoires in COVID-19. Across the study: Donors in the United States, Italy and Spain gave samples during acute or convalescent COVID-19.

The table came from immunoSEQ multiplex PCR; TCRdb's copy has only in-frame clones and leaves some out. The repertoire holds roughly 52,000 clones, with around nine tenths as singletons. Sequencing was performed on peripheral blood. The TCR sequence derives from a man aged 45 to 65 with acute or convalescent COVID-19.

CDR3 amino acids: CASSFPTSGSGESYEQYF. In DNA, the CDR3 is TGTGCCAGCTCATTTCCGACTAGCGGGAGTGGAGAATCCTACGAGCAGTACTTC. The chain joins TRBV18 to TRBJ2-7, with 12 bases matching TRBD2. Losses at the gene ends were 5 bases for V and 1 base for J; bases not matched to a gene: 12. This CDR3 comprises 18 residues. CDR1 is KGHSH and CDR2 is LQKENI in the germline V gene.